These T cell receptor beta chains were read from a single sample in a study of T cell responses to AZD1222 COVID-19 vaccine. Generated by immunoSEQ multiplex PCR, the TCRdb table keeps only in-frame clones and is missing some. The sample shows 150,000 or so clones, roughly nine tenths of them seen only once. Sequenced here: peripheral blood, sampled 28 days after the second AZD1222 dose. Receptors were obtained from an adult who received the AZD1222 COVID-19 vaccine. Both conserved end residues are part of each CDR3. A D gene is named only where the DNA matches it firmly. The listing skips clone size in some rows; elsewhere it reads once, few, many or a size class.

d_call,v_call,clone_size,j_call,cdr3_nt,cdr3_aa
TRBD1,TRBV19,few,TRBJ1-5,TGTGCCAGCATCGGGACAGGGGGAGGTCAGCCCCAGCATTTT,CASIGTGGGQPQHF
TRBD2,TRBV5-4,once,TRBJ2-3,TGTGCCAGCAGCTTGGGAGCGGGGGGCCGCACAGATACGCAGTATTTT,CASSLGAGGRTDTQYF
TRBD2,TRBV5-4,NA,TRBJ2-5,TGTGCCAGCAGCTTGGTGTCTAGCGGGGTTGGGGAGACCCAGTACTTC,CASSLVSSGVGETQYF
NA,TRBV15,NA,TRBJ1-4,TGTGCCACCAGCAGAGTGCAGGGCCCATATCCCGGGGAAAAACTGTTTTTT,CATSRVQGPYPGEKLFF
NA,TRBV10-3,NA,TRBJ2-3,TGTGCCATCAGTCCCGATTCGGTAGATACGCAGTATTTT,CAISPDSVDTQYF
TRBD1,TRBV7-9,NA,TRBJ2-7,TGTGCCAGCAGCTTAAGAGGGCTAAGGACAGGGCCCTACGAGCAGTACTTC,CASSLRGLRTGPYEQYF
NA,TRBV20-1,once,TRBJ1-1,TGCAGTGCGCAGAAGAACACTGAAGCTTTCTTT,CSAQKNTEAFF
NA,TRBV4-2,NA,TRBJ2-3,TGTGCCAGCAGCCAAGAACAGCTCACAGATACGCAGTATTTT,CASSQEQLTDTQYF
NA,TRBV9,NA,TRBJ1-1,TGTGCCAGCAGCTCATTCCAGGGTAGAGGTGAAGCTTTCTTT,CASSSFQGRGEAFF
NA,TRBV18,NA,TRBJ2-7,TGTGCCAGCTCAACCGGATTAGTCTCCTACGAGCAGTACTTC,CASSTGLVSYEQYF
NA,TRBV30,NA,TRBJ2-2,TGTGCCTGGAGTCTCAGGAACACCGGGGAGCTGTTTTTT,CAWSLRNTGELFF
TRBD1,TRBV9,NA,TRBJ2-1,TGTGCCAGCAGCGCTTGGACCGGGACAGCCTACAATGAGCAGTTCTTC,CASSAWTGTAYNEQFF
TRBD1,TRBV2,few,TRBJ1-5,TGTGCCACCAGGGGGCAGAGCAATCAGCCCCAGCATTTT,CATRGQSNQPQHF
NA,TRBV7-8,NA,TRBJ1-6,TGTGCCAGCAGCCCATGGACCCGTAATAATTCACCCCTCCACTTT,CASSPWTRNNSPLHF
NA,TRBV6-5,NA,TRBJ1-2,TGTGCCAGCAGACCTCTAAGAGTTGGCTATGGCTACACCTTC,CASRPLRVGYGYTF
NA,TRBV19,NA,TRBJ1-5,TGTGCCAGTAGGAAGGGTAGCAATCAGCCCCAGCATTTT,CASRKGSNQPQHF
TRBD2,TRBV10-1,NA,TRBJ2-5,TGCGCCAGCAGTGTACCGGCAACGGGGGGGATATTCCAAGAGACCCAGTACTTC,CASSVPATGGIFQETQYF
NA,TRBV9,NA,TRBJ2-7,TGTGCCAGCAGCCCCAGGGACGGAAATGCGAAGCAGTACTTC,CASSPRDGNAKQYF
NA,TRBV11-3,NA,TRBJ2-5,TGTGCCAGCAGCTTAGGATCCCGGTGGCTCGGGGCAGAGACCCAGTACTTC,CASSLGSRWLGAETQYF
NA,TRBV20-1,NA,TRBJ1-1,TGCAGTGCTAGTAAGAGTCCCCGGGAGGCTGAAGCTTTCTTT,CSASKSPREAEAFF
NA,TRBV19,NA,TRBJ1-1,TGTGCCAGTACTTACGGTGGGAACACTGAAGCTTTCTTT,CASTYGGNTEAFF
NA,TRBV9,NA,TRBJ2-1,TGTGCCAGCAGCGTAGAGGCTGGGGTTCCCGCAAGCTCCTACAATGAGCAGTTCTTC,CASSVEAGVPASSYNEQFF
NA,TRBV11-2,NA,TRBJ2-1,TGTGCCAGCAGCTTATTGCCGGGCAATGAGCAGTTCTTC,CASSLLPGNEQFF
TRBD1,TRBV19,NA,TRBJ1-5,TGTGCCAGTACCCCGACCGGGACAGGGGATTGGTATAGCAATCAGCCCCAGCATTTT,CASTPTGTGDWYSNQPQHF
NA,TRBV30,NA,TRBJ2-5,TGTGCCTGGAGTGTTACCGGGACTCCTGACTTAGAGACCCAGTACTTC,CAWSVTGTPDLETQYF
NA,TRBV6-5,NA,TRBJ2-5,TGTGCCAGCAGAAGGGACACACTCGGGGGGACCCAGTACTTC,CASRRDTLGGTQYF
NA,TRBV11-3,once,TRBJ1-1,TGTGCCAGCAGCTTAGAAATGAGGAGGCGGACTGAAGCTTTCTTT,CASSLEMRRRTEAFF
NA,TRBV7-9,NA,TRBJ1-1,TGTGCCAGCAGCTTAGAAGGGACGGTAGCTTTCTTT,CASSLEGTVAFF
NA,TRBV5-1,NA,TRBJ1-2,TGCGCCAGCAGCCAAAGAGAGGCGACCAATGGCTACACCTTC,CASSQREATNGYTF
TRBD1,TRBV5-1,once,TRBJ1-1,TGCGCCAGCAGCCTCCGGACAGGGGGCACTGAAGCTTTCTTT,CASSLRTGGTEAFF
NA,TRBV27,NA,TRBJ1-6,TGTGCCAGCAGGAACACCGGGACAAGCAATAATTCACCCCTCCACTTT,CASRNTGTSNNSPLHF
TRBD1,TRBV29-1,NA,TRBJ1-2,TGCAGCGTGCTTGGGACAGGGAAAGACGGCGGCTACACCTTC,CSVLGTGKDGGYTF
TRBD1,TRBV18,NA,TRBJ1-1,TGTGCCAGCTCACCGGCCGGGACAGGGAGGACTGAAGCTTTCTTT,CASSPAGTGRTEAFF
TRBD2,TRBV29-1,NA,TRBJ2-1,TGCAGCGCCTCCCGGGCGGGGGGCCTTAATGAGCAGTTCTTC,CSASRAGGLNEQFF
NA,TRBV3-1/TRBV3-2,NA,TRBJ1-2,TGTGCCAGCAGCCAAGATAAAGGGCTCTATGGCTACACCTTC,CASSQDKGLYGYTF
NA,TRBV18,NA,TRBJ1-1,TGTGCCAGCTCACCAGGGGTGAGCACTGAAGCTTTCTTT,CASSPGVSTEAFF
NA,TRBV5-4,NA,TRBJ1-4,TGTGCCAGCAGCTTGGATTACAAAGAAAATGAAAAACTGTTTTTT,CASSLDYKENEKLFF
NA,TRBV3-1/TRBV3-2,NA,TRBJ1-3,TGTGCCAGCAGCCAGCCGACAGGCTACTCTGGAAACACCATATATTTT,CASSQPTGYSGNTIYF
TRBD1,TRBV4-1,NA,TRBJ1-2,TGCGCCAGCAGCCAAGAGACAGGGTGGAACTATGGCTACACCTTC,CASSQETGWNYGYTF
NA,TRBV19,once,TRBJ1-1,TGTGCCAGTAGTATAAAGGCGCAGGGTCGGGGAGCTTTCTTT,CASSIKAQGRGAFF
NA,TRBV7-2,NA,TRBJ1-6,TGTGCCAGCAGCGTCGGGACATATCGAAGCTCCTATAATTCACCCCTCCACTTT,CASSVGTYRSSYNSPLHF
NA,TRBV5-1,NA,TRBJ2-5,TGCGCCAGCAGCTATTCCAAAGAGACCCAGTACTTC,CASSYSKETQYF
NA,TRBV2,NA,TRBJ2-2,TGTGCAAGCAGTGTGGGGGAGGTCACCGGGGAGCTGTTTTTT,CASSVGEVTGELFF
NA,TRBV10-3,NA,TRBJ1-1,TGTGCCATCAGTGAGGGGGGCACTGAAGCTTTCTTT,CAISEGGTEAFF
TRBD1,TRBV7-3,once,TRBJ2-2,TGTGCCAGCAGCTTACTAGGGGGCGCAGGCACCGGGGAGCTGTTTTTT,CASSLLGGAGTGELFF
NA,TRBV7-9,NA,TRBJ1-2,TGTGCCAGCAGCTCCGAGGGACCATCAGGAGGTGGCTACACCTTC,CASSSEGPSGGGYTF